Given below is one TCR beta chain in context. Antigen unknown. The sample comes from a study of CD8+ T cells in alopecia areata. Isolated RNA was reverse transcribed into cDNA used as the sequencing template. Produced via immunoSEQ multiplex PCR; TCRdb's table is partial and in-frame only. The sample lists hundreds of thousands of clones, 67% occurring once. V gave up 2 bases and J gave up 3 bases, with 17 bases separating them. Germline lookup yields CDR1 GTSNPN and CDR2 SVGIG (reference sequence). The CDR3 loop spans 15 amino acids. The study team obtained lesional scalp punch biopsies and peripheral blood from alopecia areata patients. From PBMCs, CD4+ and CD8+ T cells were sorted. Study-wide findings and caveats: Normal scalp had lower clonality than lesional scalp, with alopecia totalis/universalis lesions showing this most strongly. Sequencing of scalp samples also captures resident alphabeta T cells of normal skin.

The chain is built from TRBV30 and TRBJ2-7, with D possibly being TRBD2 (5 bases). The sequencing here drew on CD4+ T cells sorted from blood, taken at week 0. This TCR was sampled from a human donor with alopecia areata. This CDR3 reads CAWSLLRGWVYEQYF. DNA for the CDR3: TGTGCCTGGAGTCTATTGCGAGGGTGGGTCTACGAGCAGTACTTC.